These 20 T cell receptor beta chains were all obtained from the same sample, sequenced in a study of shared clonotypes between healthy human individuals. Naive CD8 cells lacked CD45RO, underwent positive selection for CCR7 and left out terminally differentiated effector memory CD45RA+ cells. Libraries were prepared by immunoSEQ multiplex PCR; TCRdb keeps only in-frame clonotypes and omits some of them. The sample contains millions of clones, about 95% of which appear only once. Sample: naive CD8+ T cells sorted from blood. The receptors were gathered from a man aged 18 to 30 in good health.

The chain has TRBV27 and TRBJ1-5, with D unclear. V was shortened by 5 bases and J by 7 bases, with 12 bases between the two germline ends. CDR1 is MNHEY and CDR2 is SMNVEV in the germline V gene (reference sequence). The CDR3 extends over 13 amino acids. This CDR3 reads CASSPNHRQPQHF. The CDR3 nucleotides read TGTGCCAGCAGTCCAAATCACCGACAGCCCCAGCATTTT.

The chain links TRBV5-6 to TRBJ2-6, with D hard to call. From germline, CDR1 is SGHDT and CDR2 YYEEEE. Between the trimmed V and J ends, which lost 2 bases and 2 bases, there was a span of 8 bases. The CDR3 length is 15 residues. In nucleotides, the CDR3 is TGTGCCAGCAGCTTACAGATACCTGGGGCCAACGTCCTGACTTTC. Protein: CASSLQIPGANVLTF. Full variable domain (rest looked up from reference TRBV5-6 and TRBJ2-6): DAGVTQSPTHLIKTRGQQVTLRCSPKSGHDTVSWYQQALGQGPQFIFQYYEEEERQRGNFPDRFSGHQFPNYSSELNVNALLLGDSALYLCASSLQIPGANVLTFGAGSRLTVL.

This clone showed up just once. The chain links TRBV12-5 to TRBJ2-7; TRBD1 agrees at 9 bases. The germline V gene has CDR1 LGHNT and CDR2 FRNRAP. V lost 5 bases to trimming and J lost 5 bases; unmatched junction nucleotides: 1. The CDR3 extends over 12 amino acids. The CDR3 DNA sequence: TGTGCTAGTGGTCACAGGGGGCACGAGCAGTACTTC. It is translated as CASGHRGHEQYF.

The chain joins TRBV6-5 to TRBJ2-2; D call uncertain. Germline CDR1 and CDR2: MNHEY and SVGAGI. The CDR3 contains 15 residues. V lost 0 bases and J lost 6, with 11 bases in between. The CDR3, as DNA: TGTGCCAGCAGTTACTCCGCCTGGCCGGCCGGGGAGCTGTTTTTT. It yields the protein CASSYSAWPAGELFF.

The V and J genes are TRBV2 and TRBJ2-3; D is undetermined. V lost 7 bases and J 9 bases, leaving 14 bases between the germline ends. CDR3 length equals 12 residues. Per the germline V gene, CDR1 is SNHLY and CDR2 is FYNNEI. As DNA, the CDR3 is TGTGCCAGCACCCTCGGTACTCTGACGCAGTATTTT. Amino acid sequence: CASTLGTLTQYF.

This chain links TRBV11-3 with TRBJ1-1, with D possibly matching TRBD1 (5 bases). The germline V and J ends were trimmed by 1 base and 1 base, with 7 bases remaining between them. The CDR3 is 14 amino acids. Germline V CDR1 and CDR2: SGHNT, YENEEA. CDR3 sequence reads: CASSLGTSNTEAFF. DNA of the CDR3: TGTGCCAGCAGCTTAGGGACATCGAACACTGAAGCTTTCTTT.

The chain links TRBV10-2 to TRBJ1-1; no reliable D call. The CDR3 extends over 13 amino acids. Germline CDR1 and CDR2: WSHSY and SAAADI. The V end was cut by 8 bases, the J end by 1 base, with 11 bases between. In DNA form, the CDR3 reads TGCGCCAGCCAGATGACCTGGAACACTGAAGCTTTCTTT. This gives the protein CASQMTWNTEAFF.

The CDR3 bases are TGTGCCAGCAGCTTAGGTCTAGCAGTGGAGTACGAGCAGTACTTC. Its translation is CASSLGLAVEYEQYF. This sequence joins TRBV13 and TRBJ2-7; D is possibly TRBD2 (5 bases). The CDR3 covers 15 residues. V was clipped by 0 bases and J by 4 bases, with 13 bases between them. Germline CDR1 is PRHDT and CDR2 is FYEKMQ (reference sequence). Based on the CDR3 plus reference TRBV13 and TRBJ2-7, the full variable domain is AAGVIQSPRHLIKEKRETATLKCYPIPRHDTVYWYQQGPGQDPQFLISFYEKMQSDKGSIPDRFSAQQFSDYHSELNMSSLELGDSALYFCASSLGLAVEYEQYFGPGTRLTVT.

The V call is TRBV10-2, the J call TRBJ1-2, with 8 nucleotides matching TRBD1. Germline CDR1 reads WSHSY; CDR2 reads SAAADI. V trimming: 8 bases; J trimming: 1 base; junction bases outside the gene matches: 15. This CDR3 has 17 amino acids. The CDR3 sequence is CASAGGDRSNFNYGYTF. DNA for the CDR3: TGCGCCAGCGCTGGGGGGGACAGGAGCAACTTTAACTATGGCTACACCTTC.

The rearrangement joins TRBV2 to TRBJ2-2, with D perhaps matching TRBD2 (5 bases). CDR3 length: 14 amino acids. The V and J ends lost 7 bases and 5 bases respectively, with 14 bases between them. CDR1 is SNHLY and CDR2 is FYNNEI in the germline V gene. The CDR3 DNA reads TGTGCCAGCAACGGCGGGTTGAGAACCGGGGAGCTGTTTTTT. Protein product: CASNGGLRTGELFF.

The V call is TRBV7-9, the J call TRBJ2-7; D might be TRBD2 (5 bases). Germline V gene data show CDR1 as SEHNR and CDR2 as FQNEAQ (reference sequence). The length of the CDR3 is 12 residues. Trimming shortened V by 3 bases and J by 5 bases, and 8 bases separated the two germline ends. In DNA form, the CDR3 reads TGTGCCAGCAGCTTCGGGGAAGACGAGCAGTACTTC. Protein: CASSFGEDEQYF.

The rearrangement joins TRBV4-1 to TRBJ2-5; the D call may be TRBD1 or TRBD2 (5 bases each). The CDR3 spans 17 residues. The germline V and J ends were trimmed by 2 bases and 1 base, with 17 bases remaining between them. CDR1 is MGHRA and CDR2 is YSYEKL in the germline V gene. CDR3: CASSQWVGVPGQETQYF. CDR3 sequence (DNA): TGCGCCAGCAGCCAATGGGTGGGGGTGCCCGGCCAAGAGACCCAGTACTTC.

The V call is TRBV4-3, the J call TRBJ2-3; D gene ambiguous. This CDR3 has 15 amino acids. The V end lost 0 bases, the J end lost 7 bases, and 14 bases lay between the germline ends. CDR1 is LGHNA, CDR2 YSLEER, per germline. CDR3 region: CASSQDHEEWHTQYF. The CDR3 region has the DNA TGCGCCAGCAGCCAAGATCATGAGGAATGGCATACGCAGTATTTT.

The gene calls are TRBV11-2 and TRBJ2-1; the D gene is possibly TRBD2 (5 bases). Germline-derived CDR1 and CDR2 are SGHAT and FQNNGV. The CDR3 runs 17 residues. The germline V and J ends were trimmed by 0 bases and 5 bases, with 17 bases remaining between them. The DNA for the CDR3 is TGTGCCAGCAGCTTAGATATCTCAGTGGAAGCGGACAATGAGCAGTTCTTC. The encoded protein is CASSLDISVEADNEQFF.

This sequence joins TRBV29-1 and TRBJ1-4; maybe TRBD1 (6 bases). The V end lost 7 bases, the J end lost 7 bases, and 13 bases lay between the germline ends. Germline lookup yields CDR1 SQVTM and CDR2 ANQGSEA. CDR3 length: 12 residues. The CDR3 sequence: CSALKGGEKLFF. CDR3 nucleotide sequence: TGCAGCGCCCTCAAAGGGGGTGAAAAACTGTTTTTT.

The rearrangement links TRBV11-2 to TRBJ1-6, with 7 nucleotides matching TRBD1. This CDR3 contains 11 residues. V lost 5 bases and J lost 14; bases outside the gene matches: 3. CDR1 SGHAT and CDR2 FQNNGV come from the germline V gene. This CDR3 is CASSPGTALHF. CDR3 bases: TGTGCCAGCAGCCCCGGGACAGCCCTCCACTTT.

This CDR3 is CAISEHSGGPRYNEQFF. CDR3 sequence (DNA): TGTGCCATCAGTGAACACAGCGGCGGCCCCCGATACAATGAGCAGTTCTTC. This chain joins TRBV10-3 and TRBJ2-1; D possibly corresponds to TRBD2 (5 bases). The germline gives CDR1 ENHRY, CDR2 SYGVKD. The germline V and J ends were trimmed by 3 bases and 4 bases, with 19 bases remaining between them. The CDR3 extends over 17 amino acids.

The V gene is TRBV27, the J gene TRBJ2-2, with TRBD1 identical over 8 bases. This CDR3 has 16 amino acids. V lost 2 bases and J lost 6; bases outside the gene matches: 8. CDR1 MNHEY and CDR2 SMNVEV come from the germline V gene (reference sequence). The CDR3 nucleotides read TGTGCCAGCAGTTTAAGGGACCTACAGGGGGCCGGGGAGCTGTTTTTT. It codes for CASSLRDLQGAGELFF.

The rearrangement links TRBV18 to TRBJ2-2; no clear D gene. Germline V gene data show CDR1 as KGHSH and CDR2 as LQKENI. The CDR3 has 14 residues. Trimming removed 2 bases at V and 0 bases at J, with 4 bases between. CDR3 nucleotide sequence: TGTGCCAGCTCACCAGACACGAACACCGGGGAGCTGTTTTTT. Protein: CASSPDTNTGELFF.

This clone was observed once. The same CDR3 is also encoded by other DNA sequences in this sample. V is TRBV5-4 and J is TRBJ2-3; the D gene is possibly TRBD1 (6 bases). With 2 bases removed from V and 6 bases from J, the gap between germline ends came to 10 bases. CDR3 length: 13 residues. Germline V CDR1 and CDR2: SGHNT, YYREEE (reference sequence). The CDR3 DNA reads TGTGCCAGCAGCTTTGGGGGCTCCGATACGCAGTATTTT. Its protein product is CASSFGGSDTQYF.